Listed here are 10 T cell receptor beta chains from one sample, sequenced in a study of T cells in women clearing cervical HPV infection. Sequenced by immunoSEQ multiplex PCR; TCRdb stores in-frame clones only, minus some. The sample data list about 44,000 clones. The material sequenced was blood buffy coat. Source of these receptors: a woman between 18 and 69 years old with a cervical HPV16 infection that either progressed to CIN3+ or cleared (not recorded which).

Comments on this clone: The missing CDR3 end, 3 residues past where the read stops, is filled in from the germline J gene. The chain has TRBV30 and TRBJ1-2, with a weak D call TRBD1 (6 bases). Per the germline V gene, CDR1 is GTSNPN and CDR2 is SVGIG (reference sequence). The V and J ends lost 8 bases and 7 bases respectively, with 20 bases between them. This CDR3 is built from 13 residues. Partial CDR3 DNA: TGTGCCCGGCAATTGGGGGCGCCTCCTGGC. Encoded protein: CARQLGAPPG. The full CDR3 sequence reads CARQLGAPPGYTF.

About this clone itself: The CDR3 goes on 3 residues after the read ends, and that part is filled in from the germline J gene. This chain joins TRBV20-1 and TRBJ2-5; TRBD2 matches 8 bases. V lost 3 bases and J lost 4; bases outside the gene matches: 10. The CDR3 runs 15 residues. From germline, CDR1 is DFQATT and CDR2 SNEGSKA (reference sequence). The CDR3 DNA, read in part, is TGCAGTGCTAGGCCGCCAGCGGGAGAGGGAGAGACC. Amino acid sequence: CSARPPAGEGET. The CDR3 as a whole reads CSARPPAGEGETQYF.

The covered CDR3 bases are TGTGCCAGCAGCTTGCGACCCTTGCAGGGGTACCAAGAGACC. Translating gives CASSLRPLQGYQET. The full CDR3 is CASSLRPLQGYQETQYF. J is TRBJ2-5 and V is TRBV7-7; D may be TRBD1 (6 bases). The observed sequence ends 3 residues before the CDR3 terminus, with the missing tail filled in from the germline J gene. CDR1 and CDR2 from the germline V gene are SSHAT and FNYEAQ (reference sequence). This CDR3 region has 17 residues. Trimming pared 3 bases from V and 0 bases from J, leaving 17 bases between.

As to this clone: The sequence runs out 3 residues before the end of the CDR3; the remainder is reconstructed from the germline J gene. The same CDR3 is also encoded by other DNA sequences in this sample. The chain combines TRBV20-1 with TRBJ1-2; TRBD1 agrees at 7 bases. The CDR3 runs to 13 residues. J was trimmed by 4 bases and V by 1 base; bases with no gene match: 3. Per the germline V gene, CDR1 is DFQATT and CDR2 is SNEGSKA (reference sequence). The CDR3 loop is CSARVQGGYGYTF. CDR3 DNA, as far as it was read: TGCAGTGCTAGAGTCCAGGGGGGCTATGGC.

With respect to this clone: The read falls 3 residues short of the CDR3 end, and the missing part is taken from the germline J gene. The chain joins TRBV7-2 to TRBJ2-7, with D maybe TRBD1 (5 bases). The CDR3 has 13 residues. Trimming removed 5 bases at V and 4 bases at J, with 12 bases between. The germline V gene encodes CDR1 SGHTA and CDR2 FQGNSA. This CDR3 reads CASSPRERYEQYF. CDR3 DNA (partial): TGTGCCAGCAGCCCCAGGGAAAGGTACGAG.

Concerning this clone itself: Read data end 3 residues before the CDR3 end; the end is taken from the germline J gene. This chain joins TRBV7-3 and TRBJ2-1, with D possibly TRBD2 on 5 matching bases. The ends were cut back, 8 bases at V and 2 bases at J, with 13 bases in the middle. The CDR3 contains 14 residues. From germline, CDR1 is SGHTA and CDR2 FQGTGA. CDR3 bases read: TGTGCCAGCTCCCGGGGTTTAGCCTACAATGAG. The encoded protein is CASSRGLAYNE. In full, the CDR3 is CASSRGLAYNEQFF.

Concerning this clone itself: Read sequence stops 3 residues before the CDR3 end, and the germline J gene provides the missing end. The chain uses TRBV20-1 and TRBJ1-3, with D tentatively TRBD1 (5 bases). In germline, CDR1 is DFQATT, CDR2 SNEGSKA (reference sequence). Trimming took off 3 bases at V and 1 base at J, with 16 bases between the two ends. The CDR3 contains 16 residues. The sequenced CDR3 bases are TGCAGTGCTAGTAACACAGGATGGTTGTCTGGAAACACC. The encoded protein is CSASNTGWLSGNT. The full CDR3 reads CSASNTGWLSGNTIYF.

Points on this clone: The CDR3 end falls 3 residues outside the read, so it is completed with the germline J gene. This rearrangement joins TRBV29-1 to TRBJ2-1; TRBD2 matches 9 bases. There are 15 residues in the CDR3. The germline gives CDR1 SQVTM, CDR2 ANQGSEA. V lost 6 bases to trimming and J lost 4 bases; unmatched junction nucleotides: 10. CDR3 bases read: TGCAGCGTATTATTAGCGGGAGTGTTTTACAATGAG. Protein sequence: CSVLLAGVFYNE. The CDR3, in full, reads CSVLLAGVFYNEQFF.

Worth noting for this clone: The read halts 3 residues ahead of the CDR3 end, with the missing end drawn from the germline J gene. V gene TRBV10-2 combines with J gene TRBJ2-2; tentatively, D is TRBD1 (5 bases). Trimming pared 6 bases from V and 1 base from J, leaving 12 bases between. The CDR3 contains 15 residues. Germline V lookup: CDR1 WSHSY, CDR2 SAAADI. CDR3 residues: CASRKGTGNTGELFF. CDR3 DNA (partial): TGCGCCAGCAGGAAGGGAACAGGGAACACCGGGGAG.

Details on this clone: With the read ending 3 residues before the CDR3 end, the germline J gene is used to fill in that end. The V and J genes are TRBV5-1 and TRBJ2-5, with D possibly matching TRBD1 (6 bases). V was trimmed by 5 bases and J by 3 bases, leaving 11 bases between them. The CDR3 extends over 13 amino acids. Germline CDR1 is SGHRS and CDR2 is YFSETQ. CDR3 DNA, as far as it was read: TGCGCCAGCAGACAGGGAGAGGAAGAGACC. Encoded protein: CASRQGEEET. The whole CDR3 sequence reads CASRQGEEETQYF. Filled out from reference TRBV5-1 and TRBJ2-5, the complete variable domain reads KAGVTQTPRYLIKTRGQQVTLSCSPISGHRSVSWYQQTPGQGLQFLFEYFSETQRNKGNFPGRFSGRQFSNSRSEMNVSTLELGDSALYLCASRQGEEETQYFGPGTRLLVL.